This T cell receptor beta chain was observed in a study of cytomegalovirus exposure and HLA in healthy donors. Study in general: Early released data had tens of millions of unique TCRs, all coming from HLA-typed donors.

Study-wide results and caveats: The authors judged a highly shared variant cluster likely a sequencing artifact. Previously analyzed data showed that most TCR beta V segments were productive at a frequency of about 90% or about 30%. From TCR beta sequences, most subjects' HLA-A and HLA-B alleles were reportedly predicted accurately.

The PCR used 60 Vbeta and 13 Jbeta primers. The table came from immunoSEQ multiplex PCR; TCRdb's copy has only in-frame clones and leaves some out. The sample holds over 150,000 clones, 65% to 80% seen once. Points on this clone: Its antigen is still unknown.

This CDR3 has 13 amino acids. Trimming pared 2 bases from V and 4 bases from J, leaving 9 bases between. The germline V gene encodes CDR1 SGHTA and CDR2 FQGNSA. The chain has TRBV7-2 and TRBJ2-7; D is unclear. The receptor was isolated from a woman aged 45-60 years in good health and CMV-seropositive. The material sequenced was PBMCs. CDR3 amino acids: CASSLPGSYEQYF. The CDR3 DNA reads TGTGCCAGCAGCTTACCGGGTTCTTACGAGCAGTACTTC.